This T cell receptor beta chain was captured by sequencing in a study of neoadjuvant nivolumab and ipilimumab in lung cancer. Study information: Patients got nivolumab 3 mg/kg on days 1, 15 and 29; combination added ipilimumab 1 mg/kg day 1.

Comments on this clone: Its specificity is not known.

The study, taken as a whole, reports: Only two of four nivolumab-treated tumors gained richness and clonality by surgery.

This CDR3 contains 17 residues. Germline CDR1 is LNHNV and CDR2 is YYDKDF (reference sequence). With 1 base clipped from V and 1 base from J, the junction kept 5 bases outside the gene matches. Using immunoSEQ multiplex PCR, the repertoire was profiled, and TCRdb retains in-frame clones only, with some absent. This table has 8,500 to 10,000 clones, approximately 77% appearing once. The rearrangement joins TRBV15 to TRBJ2-7, with TRBD2 identical over 12 bases. The sequenced sample was tumor tissue, obtained after neoadjuvant nivolumab, alone or with ipilimumab, at or shortly before surgery. The clonotype originates from an adult with non-small cell lung cancer. Some clones in this sample may be carry-over from other donors' samples. The CDR3, as DNA: TGTGCCACCAGCAGAGTTCCTAGCGGGGGGGCATCCTACGAGCAGTACTTC. It is translated as CATSRVPSGGASYEQYF.